The present entry profiles one T cell receptor beta chain with its context. The data stem from a study of blood T cell repertoires in COVID-19. Study-level information: Acute and convalescent COVID-19 samples came from the United States, Italy and Spain. PBMCs, B-cell-depleted T cells, or T cells provided the cDNA or gDNA that made up the material.

Patients at the Seattle site were enrolled during active infection and followed longitudinally. The CDR3 covers 14 residues. Germline CDR1 reads MNHEY; CDR2 reads SMNVEV (reference sequence). J gave up 7 bases and V 6 bases, and 8 bases lay outside the gene matches. Per the original data handling: Estimates of nucleated cell counts were drawn from the amplification of reference gene primers. Libraries were prepared by immunoSEQ multiplex PCR; TCRdb keeps only in-frame clonotypes and omits some of them. That table supplies the V and J calls and clone size; D and trimming were determined from the DNA. The data hold around 270,000 clones, with 91% observed a single time.

The genes are TRBV27 and TRBJ1-4; 7 bases are shared with TRBD1. Sequenced input: peripheral blood. The TCR was taken from a person between 18 and 30 years old with COVID-19, enrolled during active disease. In nucleotides, the CDR3 is TGTGCCAGCAGAGAGGGGGCTCGTGGTGAAAAACTGTTTTTT. Its protein is CASREGARGEKLFF.